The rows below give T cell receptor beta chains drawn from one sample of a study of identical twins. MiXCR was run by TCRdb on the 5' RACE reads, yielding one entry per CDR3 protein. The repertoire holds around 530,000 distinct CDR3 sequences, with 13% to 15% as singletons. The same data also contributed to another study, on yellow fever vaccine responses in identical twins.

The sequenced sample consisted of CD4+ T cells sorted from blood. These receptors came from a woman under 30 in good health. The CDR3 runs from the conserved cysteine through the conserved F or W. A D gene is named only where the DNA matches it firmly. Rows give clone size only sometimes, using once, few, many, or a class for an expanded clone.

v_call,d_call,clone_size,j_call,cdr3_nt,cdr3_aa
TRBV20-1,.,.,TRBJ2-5,TGCAGTGCTAGTAGGACAGTACAAGAGACCCAGTACTTC,CSASRTVQETQYF
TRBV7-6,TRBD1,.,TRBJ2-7,TGTGCCAGCAGCTTAGGCGGACAGGTGGACTACGAGCAGTACTTC,CASSLGGQVDYEQYF
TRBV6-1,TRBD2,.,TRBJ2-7,TGTGCCAGCAGCGGGACTAGCCCCCCCTACGAGCAGTACTTC,CASSGTSPPYEQYF
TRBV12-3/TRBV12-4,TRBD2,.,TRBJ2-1,TGTGCCAGCAGACAGACTAGCGGATACAATGAGCAGTTCTTC,CASRQTSGYNEQFF
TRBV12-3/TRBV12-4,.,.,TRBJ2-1,TGTGCCAGCAGTTTGGGGCTAGCTAGACGCAATGAGCAGTTCTTC,CASSLGLARRNEQFF
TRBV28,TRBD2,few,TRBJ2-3,TGTGCCAGCAGTTCTCTAGCGGGGAAACCTAGCACAGATACGCAGTATTTT,CASSSLAGKPSTDTQYF
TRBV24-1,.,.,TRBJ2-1,TGTGCCACCAGTGATTCCGGTCGGCGGAATGAGCAGTTCTTC,CATSDSGRRNEQFF
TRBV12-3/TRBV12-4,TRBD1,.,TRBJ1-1,TGTGCCAGCAACATAGACAGGGGGCCTGCTGAAGCTTTCTTT,CASNIDRGPAEAFF
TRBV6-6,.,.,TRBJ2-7,TGTGCCAGCACGGGCACAATGTACGAGCAGTACTTC,CASTGTMYEQYF
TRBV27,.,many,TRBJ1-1,TGTGCCAGCAGTCCCCGCGGACAAACGAACACTGAAGCTTTCTTT,CASSPRGQTNTEAFF
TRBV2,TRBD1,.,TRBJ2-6,TGTGCCAGCAGTCGACAGGGGTCTGGGGCCAACGTCCTGACTTTC,CASSRQGSGANVLTF
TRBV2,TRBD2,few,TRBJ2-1,TGTGCCAGCAGTGAAATCGTGCTAGCGGGGGGGCCAAGGCAGTTCTTC,CASSEIVLAGGPRQFF
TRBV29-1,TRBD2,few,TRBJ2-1,TGCAGCGTTGAAGGGAGCGGGGGGCTTTACAATGAGCAGTTCTTC,CSVEGSGGLYNEQFF
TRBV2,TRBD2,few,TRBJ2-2,TGTGCCAGCGGGACTAGCTTTTCCGGGGAGCTGTTTTTT,CASGTSFSGELFF
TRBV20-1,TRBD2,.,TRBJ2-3,TGCAGTGGACAAACTAGCGGGGTGTTCACAGATACGCAGTATTTT,CSGQTSGVFTDTQYF
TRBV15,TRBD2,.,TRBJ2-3,TGTGCCACCAGCAGAGTTATTAGCGGGAGGGCCTCTGCGCAGTATTTT,CATSRVISGRASAQYF
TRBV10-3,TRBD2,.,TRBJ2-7,TGTGCCTTAGGAAGGACTAGCGGGTGTTACGAGCAGTACTTC,CALGRTSGCYEQYF
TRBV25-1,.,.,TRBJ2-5,TGTGCCAGCTTCTCTGGCCGGGAGACCCAGTACTTC,CASFSGRETQYF
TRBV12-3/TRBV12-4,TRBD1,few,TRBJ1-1,TGTGCCAGCAGCCGACAGGGGAGGACTGAAGCTTTCTTT,CASSRQGRTEAFF
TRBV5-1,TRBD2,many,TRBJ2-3,TGCGCCAGCAGCTTGAACCTAGCGGGGGCCCGGAGAACAGATACGCAGTATTTT,CASSLNLAGARRTDTQYF
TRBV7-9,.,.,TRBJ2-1,TGTGCCAGCAGCCTTCAGCACGATGAGCAGTTCTTC,CASSLQHDEQFF
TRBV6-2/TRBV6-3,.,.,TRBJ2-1,TGTGCCAGCAGTAGGAGGGACTTCGCCTACAATGAGCAGTTCTTC,CASSRRDFAYNEQFF
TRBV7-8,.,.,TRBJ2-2,TGTGCCAGCAGCTCCAGAAGGACGAAGGACACCGGGGAGCTGTTTTTT,CASSSRRTKDTGELFF
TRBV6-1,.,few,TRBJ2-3,TGTGCCAGCAGTGAATTGGAAGATACGCAGTATTTT,CASSELEDTQYF
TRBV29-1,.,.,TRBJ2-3,TGCAGCGTTGTGAGGGAACCAGATACGCAGTATTTT,CSVVREPDTQYF
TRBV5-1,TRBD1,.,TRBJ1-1,TGCGCCAGCAGCGTGGACTCCTACGACAGGGGAAACACTGAAGCTTTCTTT,CASSVDSYDRGNTEAFF
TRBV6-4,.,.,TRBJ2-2,TGTGCCAGCAGTGAGGGTAGCTTGATATCCGGGGAGCTGTTTTTT,CASSEGSLISGELFF
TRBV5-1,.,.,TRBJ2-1,TGCGCCAGCAGCCCCTCCCTGGGGGGCTCCTACAATGAGCAGTTCTTC,CASSPSLGGSYNEQFF
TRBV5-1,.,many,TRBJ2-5,TGCGCCAGCAGCTCCTCCGGGACACAAAAAGAGACCCAGTACTTC,CASSSSGTQKETQYF
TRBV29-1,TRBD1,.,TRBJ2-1,TGCAGCGCGAAAACCGCAGGGGGAGTAGATGAGCAGTTCTTC,CSAKTAGGVDEQFF
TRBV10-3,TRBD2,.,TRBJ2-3,TGTGCCATCTCATCGCATAGCGGGGGCACAGATACGCAGTATTTT,CAISSHSGGTDTQYF
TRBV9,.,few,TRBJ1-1,TGTGCCAGCAGCGCCCTCCTGGGGGGCATTTACACTGAAGCTTTCTTT,CASSALLGGIYTEAFF
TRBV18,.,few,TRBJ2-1,TGTGCCAGCTCACCACCGGACAGATACAATGAGCAGTTCTTC,CASSPPDRYNEQFF
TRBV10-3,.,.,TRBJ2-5,TGTGCCATCAGTGGTCCCACAGGGTCCCAAGAGACCCAGTACTTC,CAISGPTGSQETQYF
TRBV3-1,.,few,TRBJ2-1,TGTGCCAGCAGCCAAGTAGGGGGCGGGAGCAGGAATGAGCAGTTCTTC,CASSQVGGGSRNEQFF
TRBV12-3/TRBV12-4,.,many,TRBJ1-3,TGTGCCAGCAGTTTAGCGCTGGGGTCCTCAGTCTCTGGAAACACCATATATTTT,CASSLALGSSVSGNTIYF
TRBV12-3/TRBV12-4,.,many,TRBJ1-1,TGTGCCAGCAGTTATACTGAAGCTTTCTTT,CASSYTEAFF
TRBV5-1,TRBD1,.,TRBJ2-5,TGCGCCAGCAGCGTGGGACAGGCCCAAGAGACCCAGTACTTC,CASSVGQAQETQYF
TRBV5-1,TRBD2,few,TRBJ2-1,TGCGCCAGCAGCTTGGCCAGGGTAGCGGGGTACTCCTACAATGAGCAGTTCTTC,CASSLARVAGYSYNEQFF
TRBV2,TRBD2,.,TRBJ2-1,TGTGCCAGCAGTGGACTAGCGGCGCAGTTCTTC,CASSGLAAQFF
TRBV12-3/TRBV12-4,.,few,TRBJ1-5,TGTGCCAGCAGCCCCCTAAGGGTTCAGCCCCAGCATTTT,CASSPLRVQPQHF
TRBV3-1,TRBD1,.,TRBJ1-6,TGTGCCAGCAGCTACTCCGGGACAGGGGGGATTCTCCTCCACTTT,CASSYSGTGGILLHF
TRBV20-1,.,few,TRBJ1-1,TGCAGTGCTAGAGTTAATGGAGGGCCGAAGACTGAAGCTTTCTTT,CSARVNGGPKTEAFF
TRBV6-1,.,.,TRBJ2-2,TGTGCCACCCTAAGGCCCCTTGGGACCGGGGAGCTGTTTTTT,CATLRPLGTGELFF
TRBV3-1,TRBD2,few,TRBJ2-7,TGTGCCAGCACCCCGGGACTAGCGGTTCGGGAGCAGTACTTC,CASTPGLAVREQYF
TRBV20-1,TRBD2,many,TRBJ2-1,TGCAGTGCCGCCCTAGCAAGCGGGGGTCTCTACAATGAGCAGTTCTTC,CSAALASGGLYNEQFF
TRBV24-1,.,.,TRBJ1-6,TGTGCCACCAGTGATTCGGGGGATAATTCACCCCTCCACTTT,CATSDSGDNSPLHF
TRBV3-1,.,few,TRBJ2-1,TGTGCCAGCGGCCAAGTGAGGGAAGGTGGCAATGAGCAGTTCTTC,CASGQVREGGNEQFF
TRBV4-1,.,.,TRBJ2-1,TGCGCCAGCAGCCAAGTTGACCTGATGGTTTGGGGCAATGAGCAGTTCTTC,CASSQVDLMVWGNEQFF
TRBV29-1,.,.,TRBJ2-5,TGCAGCGTGAACCAGGGGAGGGGAGAGACCCAGTACTTC,CSVNQGRGETQYF